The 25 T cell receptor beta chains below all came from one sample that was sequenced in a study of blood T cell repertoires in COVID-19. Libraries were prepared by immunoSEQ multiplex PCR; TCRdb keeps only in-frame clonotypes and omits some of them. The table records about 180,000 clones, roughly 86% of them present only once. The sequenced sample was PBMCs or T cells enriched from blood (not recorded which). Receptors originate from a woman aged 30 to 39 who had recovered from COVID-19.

CDR3 region: CSVHGLAGTDTQYF. CDR3 nucleotide sequence: TGCAGCGTCCACGGACTAGCCGGCACAGATACGCAGTATTTT. The chain is built from TRBV29-1 and TRBJ2-3; 8 bases align to TRBD2. The V gene end was trimmed by 6 bases and the J gene end by 1 base; junction bases not matched to a gene: 6. Germline V gene data show CDR1 as SQVTM and CDR2 as ANQGSEA. The CDR3 is made up of 14 amino acids.

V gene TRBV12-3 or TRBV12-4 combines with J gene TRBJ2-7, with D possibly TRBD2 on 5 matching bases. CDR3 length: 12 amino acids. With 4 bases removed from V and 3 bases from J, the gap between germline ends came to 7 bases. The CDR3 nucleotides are TGTGCCAGCAGTTACGGGGACTACGAGCAGTACTTC. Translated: CASSYGDYEQYF.

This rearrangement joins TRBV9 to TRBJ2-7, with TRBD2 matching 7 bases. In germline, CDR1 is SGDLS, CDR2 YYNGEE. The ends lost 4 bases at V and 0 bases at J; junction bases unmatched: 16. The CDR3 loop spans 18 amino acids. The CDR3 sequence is CASSPPGGIQRNSYEQYF. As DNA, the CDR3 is TGTGCCAGCAGCCCACCGGGGGGTATACAGCGGAACTCCTACGAGCAGTACTTC.

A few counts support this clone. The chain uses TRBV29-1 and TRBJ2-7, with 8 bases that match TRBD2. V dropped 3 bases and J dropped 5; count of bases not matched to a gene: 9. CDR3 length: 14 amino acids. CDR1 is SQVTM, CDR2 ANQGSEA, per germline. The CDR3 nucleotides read TGCAGCGTTGATGAAAATCGCGGGAGGCACGAGCAGTACTTC. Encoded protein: CSVDENRGRHEQYF.

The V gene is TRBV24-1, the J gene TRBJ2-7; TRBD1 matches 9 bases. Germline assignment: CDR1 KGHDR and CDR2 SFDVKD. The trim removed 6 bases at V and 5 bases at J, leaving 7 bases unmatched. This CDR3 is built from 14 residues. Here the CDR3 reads CATSPGQGHNEQYF. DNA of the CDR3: TGTGCCACCAGTCCGGGACAGGGTCACAACGAGCAGTACTTC.

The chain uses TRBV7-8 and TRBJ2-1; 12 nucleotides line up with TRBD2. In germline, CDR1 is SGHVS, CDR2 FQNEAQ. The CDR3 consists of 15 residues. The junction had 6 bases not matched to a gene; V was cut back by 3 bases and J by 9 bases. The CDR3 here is CASSFGTSGRGEQFF. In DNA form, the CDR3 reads TGTGCCAGCAGCTTCGGGACTAGCGGGCGGGGTGAGCAGTTCTTC.

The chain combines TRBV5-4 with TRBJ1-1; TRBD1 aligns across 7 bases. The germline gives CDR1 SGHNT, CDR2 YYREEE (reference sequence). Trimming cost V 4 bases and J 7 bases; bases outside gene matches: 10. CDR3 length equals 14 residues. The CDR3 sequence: CASSLSGQGDEAFF. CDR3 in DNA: TGTGCCAGCAGCCTTTCGGGGCAGGGGGATGAAGCTTTCTTT.

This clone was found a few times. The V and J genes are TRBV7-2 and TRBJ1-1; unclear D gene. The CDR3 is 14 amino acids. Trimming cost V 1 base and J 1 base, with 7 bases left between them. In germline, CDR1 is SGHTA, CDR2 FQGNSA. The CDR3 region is CASSLGGSNTEAFF. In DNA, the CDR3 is TGTGCCAGCAGCTTAGGAGGATCGAACACTGAAGCTTTCTTT.

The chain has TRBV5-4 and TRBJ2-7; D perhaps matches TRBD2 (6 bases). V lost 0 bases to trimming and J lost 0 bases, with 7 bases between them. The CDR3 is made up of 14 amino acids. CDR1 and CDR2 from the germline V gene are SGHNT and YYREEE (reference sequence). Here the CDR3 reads CASSLGGISYEQYF. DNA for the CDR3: TGTGCCAGCAGCTTGGGCGGGATCTCCTACGAGCAGTACTTC.

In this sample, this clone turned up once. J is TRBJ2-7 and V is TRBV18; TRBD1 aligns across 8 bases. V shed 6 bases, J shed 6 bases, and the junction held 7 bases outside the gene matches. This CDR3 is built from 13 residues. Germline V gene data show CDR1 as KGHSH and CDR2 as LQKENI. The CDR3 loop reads CASSPTGVSEQYF. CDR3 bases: TGTGCCAGCTCGCCGACAGGGGTCAGCGAGCAGTACTTC.

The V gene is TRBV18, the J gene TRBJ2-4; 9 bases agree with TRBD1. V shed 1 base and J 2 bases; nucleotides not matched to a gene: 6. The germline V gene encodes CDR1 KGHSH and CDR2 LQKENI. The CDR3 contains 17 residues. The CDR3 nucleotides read TGTGCCAGCTCACCACGGGACAGGGAAGTGACCAAAAACATTCAGTACTTC. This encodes CASSPRDREVTKNIQYF.

CDR3: CASSPHVRDRARDTQYF. DNA for the CDR3: TGTGCCAGCAGTCCGCACGTCCGAGACAGGGCCAGGGATACGCAGTATTTT. The chain links TRBV28 to TRBJ2-3; TRBD1 agrees at 7 bases. The CDR3 loop spans 17 amino acids. V trimming: 5 bases; J trimming: 6 bases; junction bases outside the gene matches: 17. Germline V gene data show CDR1 as MDHEN and CDR2 as SYDVKM. Supplemented by reference TRBV28 and TRBJ2-3, the full variable domain reads DVKVTQSSRYLVKRTGEKVFLECVQDMDHENMFWYRQDPGLGLRLIYFSYDVKMKEKGDIPEGYSVSREKKERFSLILESASTNQTSMYLCASSPHVRDRARDTQYFGPGTRLTVL.

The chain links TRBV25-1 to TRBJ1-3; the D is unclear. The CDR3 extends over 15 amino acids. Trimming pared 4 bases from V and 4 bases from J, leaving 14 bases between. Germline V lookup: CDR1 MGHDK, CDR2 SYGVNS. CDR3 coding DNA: TGTGCCAGCAGTGGGCGGCGGGGTGGAGGAAACACCATATATTTT. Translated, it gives CASSGRRGGGNTIYF.

The CDR3 nucleotides are TGTGCCAGCAGTTTATATATTTCCGAGACCCAGTACTTC. It translates to CASSLYISETQYF. The chain has TRBV12-3 or TRBV12-4 and TRBJ2-5; D is undetermined. V lost 2 bases and J 5 bases, leaving 9 bases between the germline ends. This CDR3 spans 13 amino acids.

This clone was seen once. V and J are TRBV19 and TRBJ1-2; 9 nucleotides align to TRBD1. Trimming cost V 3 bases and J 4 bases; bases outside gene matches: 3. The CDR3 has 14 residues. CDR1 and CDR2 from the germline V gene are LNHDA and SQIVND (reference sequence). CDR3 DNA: TGTGCCAGTAGTATGGGACAGGGAAGCTATGGCTACACCTTC. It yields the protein CASSMGQGSYGYTF.

Written as DNA, the CDR3 is TGTGCCAGCAGCGAGCAATGGGACAGCGTCTACAATGAGCAGTTCTTC. This encodes CASSEQWDSVYNEQFF. This sequence joins TRBV5-6 and TRBJ2-1; 7 bases match TRBD1. The CDR3 extends over 16 amino acids. V was clipped by 4 bases and J by 3 bases; unmatched bases: 10. Looked up from germline, CDR1 is SGHDT and CDR2 is YYEEEE.

CDR3 nucleotide sequence: TGTGCCACCAGTGATCCTAAGCGGGAGGGGTCCTACAATGAGCAGTTCTTC. This codes for CATSDPKREGSYNEQFF. The chain links TRBV24-1 to TRBJ2-1; 10 nucleotides line up with TRBD2. Germline V lookup: CDR1 KGHDR, CDR2 SFDVKD. V lost 3 bases to trimming and J lost 1 base; unmatched junction nucleotides: 5. This CDR3 has 17 amino acids.

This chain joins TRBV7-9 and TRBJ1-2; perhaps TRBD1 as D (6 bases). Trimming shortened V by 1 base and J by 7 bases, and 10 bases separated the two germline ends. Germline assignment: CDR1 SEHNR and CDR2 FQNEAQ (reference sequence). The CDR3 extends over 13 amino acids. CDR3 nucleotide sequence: TGTGCCAGCAGCTTAGGGACAGACGTTGGCTACACCTTC. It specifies CASSLGTDVGYTF.

Here the CDR3 reads CASSPRDTGELFF. In DNA, the CDR3 is TGTGCCAGCTCACCCAGGGATACCGGGGAGCTGTTTTTT. The V gene is TRBV18, the J gene TRBJ2-2, with D tentatively TRBD1 (5 bases). The CDR3 has 13 residues. Germline values: CDR1 KGHSH, CDR2 LQKENI. Trimming removed 3 bases from V and 5 bases from J, with 7 bases in between.

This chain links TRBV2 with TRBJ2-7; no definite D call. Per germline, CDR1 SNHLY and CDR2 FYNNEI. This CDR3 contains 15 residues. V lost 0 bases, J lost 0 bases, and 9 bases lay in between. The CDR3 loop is CASSEAESNSYEQYF. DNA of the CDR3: TGTGCCAGCAGTGAAGCGGAGTCAAACTCCTACGAGCAGTACTTC.

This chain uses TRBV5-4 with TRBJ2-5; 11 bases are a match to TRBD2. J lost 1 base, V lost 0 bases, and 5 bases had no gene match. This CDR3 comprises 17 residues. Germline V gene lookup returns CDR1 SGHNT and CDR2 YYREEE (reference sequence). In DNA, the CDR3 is TGTGCCAGCAGCTTGGAACTAGCGGGAGCTACCCAAGAGACCCAGTACTTC. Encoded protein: CASSLELAGATQETQYF. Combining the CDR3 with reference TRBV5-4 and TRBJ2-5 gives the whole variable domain ETGVTQSPTHLIKTRGQQVTLRCSSQSGHNTVSWYQQALGQGPQFIFQYYREEENGRGNFPPRFSGLQFPNYSSELNVNALELDDSALYLCASSLELAGATQETQYFGPGTRLLVL.

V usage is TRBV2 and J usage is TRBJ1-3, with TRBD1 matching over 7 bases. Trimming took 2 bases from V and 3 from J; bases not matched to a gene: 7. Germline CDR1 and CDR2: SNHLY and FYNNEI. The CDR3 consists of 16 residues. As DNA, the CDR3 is TGTGCCAGCAGTGAATTTACAGGGGATAATGGAAACACCATATATTTT. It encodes CASSEFTGDNGNTIYF.

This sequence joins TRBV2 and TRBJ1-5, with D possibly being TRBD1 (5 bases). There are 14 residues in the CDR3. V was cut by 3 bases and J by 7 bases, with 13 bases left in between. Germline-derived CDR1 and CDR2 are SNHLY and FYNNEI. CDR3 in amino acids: CASSDREMLQPQHF. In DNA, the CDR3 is TGTGCCAGCAGTGACAGGGAAATGTTGCAGCCCCAGCATTTT.

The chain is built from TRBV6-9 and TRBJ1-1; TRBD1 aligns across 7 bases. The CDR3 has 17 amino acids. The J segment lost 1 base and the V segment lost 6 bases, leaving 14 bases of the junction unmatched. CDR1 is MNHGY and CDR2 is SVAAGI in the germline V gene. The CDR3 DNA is TGTGCCAGCAGCCGCACCGACCAGGGGGAGGAGAACACTGAAGCTTTCTTT. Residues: CASSRTDQGEENTEAFF.

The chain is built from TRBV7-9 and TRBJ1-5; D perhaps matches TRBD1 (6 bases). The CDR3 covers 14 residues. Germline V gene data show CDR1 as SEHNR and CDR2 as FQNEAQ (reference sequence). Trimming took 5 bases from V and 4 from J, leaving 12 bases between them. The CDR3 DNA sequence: TGTGCCAGCAGCCCTATGGGGGCGAATCAGCCCCAGCATTTT. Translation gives CASSPMGANQPQHF.